This record concerns one TCR beta chain sequence. The length of the CDR3 is 18 residues. Germline assignment: CDR1 MGHRA and CDR2 YSYEKL. The trim removed 0 bases at V and 1 base at J, leaving 7 bases unmatched. This entry comes from a study of T cell changes during pregnancy in multiple sclerosis. Only in-frame clones appear in the TCRdb table, and some are missing; sequencing was by immunoSEQ multiplex PCR. The data hold under 50,000 clones, with around 95% observed a single time. The clonotype originates from a female donor with multiple sclerosis, enrolled in a pregnancy study. The source was CD8+ T cells from peripheral blood mononuclear cells, collected after pregnancy. The gene calls are TRBV4-1 and TRBJ2-7; 12 bases map to TRBD2. As DNA, the CDR3 is TGCGCCAGCAGCCAAGAAGGCCAACTAGCGGGGGGATCCTACGAGCAGTACTTC. Translation gives CASSQEGQLAGGSYEQYF.